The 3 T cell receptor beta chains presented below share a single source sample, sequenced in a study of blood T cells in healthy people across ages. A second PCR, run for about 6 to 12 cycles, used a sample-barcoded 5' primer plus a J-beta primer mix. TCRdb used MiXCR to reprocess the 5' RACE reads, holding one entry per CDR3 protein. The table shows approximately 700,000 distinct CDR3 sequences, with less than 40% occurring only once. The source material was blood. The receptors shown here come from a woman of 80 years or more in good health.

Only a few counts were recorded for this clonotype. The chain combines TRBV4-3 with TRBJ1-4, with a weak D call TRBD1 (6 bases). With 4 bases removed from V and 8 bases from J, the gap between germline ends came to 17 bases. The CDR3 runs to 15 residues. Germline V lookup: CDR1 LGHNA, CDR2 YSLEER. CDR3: CASSPTRGSDEKLFF. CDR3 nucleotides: TGCGCCAGCAGCCCCACCAGGGGATCGGACGAAAAACTGTTTTTT.

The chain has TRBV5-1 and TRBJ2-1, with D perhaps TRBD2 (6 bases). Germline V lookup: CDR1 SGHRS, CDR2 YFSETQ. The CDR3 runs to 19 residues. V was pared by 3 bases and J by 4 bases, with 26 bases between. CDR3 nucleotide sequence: TGCGCCAGCAGCTCACTACTAGCCGACCTCTTACCGGGGTACAATGAGCAGTTCTTC. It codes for CASSSLLADLLPGYNEQFF.

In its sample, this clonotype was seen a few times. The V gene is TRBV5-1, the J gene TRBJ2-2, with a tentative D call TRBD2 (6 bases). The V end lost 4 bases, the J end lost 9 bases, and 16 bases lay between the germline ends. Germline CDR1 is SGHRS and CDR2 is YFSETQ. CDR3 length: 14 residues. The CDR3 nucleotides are TGCGCCAGCAGCCCCTCTCTGGCGGGGAGGGAGCTGTTTTTT. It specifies CASSPSLAGRELFF.